This TCR beta chain was recorded in a study of CD8 T cells in Susac syndrome. RNA totalling about 0.45 to 1 ug underwent reverse transcription with random hexamers. TCRdb itself ran the immunoSEQ multiplex PCR reads through MiXCR, one entry per CDR3 protein. This table has approximately 190,000 distinct CDR3 sequences, about 94% appearing once. The receptor's source is a human donor with Susac syndrome. Material for sequencing was CD4+ T cells from PBMCs.

The CDR3 sequence is CASGPISSYNSPLHF. Written as DNA, the CDR3 is TGTGCCAGCGGCCCGATAAGCTCCTATAATTCACCCCTCCACTTT. The chain carries TRBV9 and TRBJ1-6; the D is unclear. CDR1 is SGDLS and CDR2 is YYNGEE in the germline V gene. The CDR3 runs 15 residues. The V gene lost 7 bases and the J gene lost 0 bases, with 11 bases spanning the gap.